A single sample is the source of the 19 T cell receptor beta chains below, sequenced in a study of blood T cells in healthy people across ages. The second PCR ran about 6 to 11 cycles with a sample-barcoded 5' primer and J-beta primers. TCRdb analysed the 5' RACE reads with MiXCR anew, one entry per CDR3 protein. The repertoire holds some 1.8 million distinct CDR3 sequences, with about 39% as singletons. Sample: blood. The receptors stem from a human donor in good health.

The rearrangement links TRBV11-2 to TRBJ1-1; D uncertain. The CDR3 is 13 residues long. Germline V gene sequence: CDR1 SGHAT, CDR2 FQNNGV. Trimming left V 5 bases short and J 1 base short, with 8 bases between. The CDR3 bases are TGTGCCAGCAGCCAGCGTCGGAACACTGAAGCTTTCTTT. It is translated as CASSQRRNTEAFF.

The V gene is TRBV7-9, the J gene TRBJ1-2; weak D call: TRBD1 (6 bases). Germline V gives CDR1 SEHNR, CDR2 FQNEAQ (reference sequence). The CDR3 length is 16 residues. The V end lost 2 bases, the J end lost 1 base, and 14 bases lay between the germline ends. CDR3 in amino acids: CASSLFDRPFNYGYTF. CDR3 in DNA: TGTGCCAGCAGCTTATTCGACAGGCCATTTAACTATGGCTACACCTTC. The full variable domain, in which reference TRBV7-9 and TRBJ1-2 provide the parts outside the CDR3, is DTGVSQNPRHKITKRGQNVTFRCDPISEHNRLYWYRQTLGQGPEFLTYFQNEAQLEKSRLLSDRFSAERPKGSFSTLEIQRTEQGDSAMYLCASSLFDRPFNYGYTFGSGTRLTVV.

The genes are TRBV11-2 and TRBJ2-3; D might be TRBD1 or TRBD2, each matching 5 bases. Trimming left V 2 bases short and J 0 bases short, with 15 bases between. The germline CDR1 and CDR2 sequences are SGHAT and FQNNGV. CDR3 length: 17 amino acids. The CDR3 region has the DNA TGTGCCAGCAGCTTATTTGGGGGTCTAACTAGCACAGATACGCAGTATTTT. Encoded protein: CASSLFGGLTSTDTQYF.

The chain couples TRBV7-2 to TRBJ2-7; weak D call: TRBD1 (5 bases). In germline, CDR1 is SGHTA, CDR2 FQGNSA. V shed 2 bases and J shed 3 bases, with 14 bases lying between them. The CDR3 consists of 15 residues. The CDR3 protein is CASSLYLTDFYEQYF. The CDR3 DNA is TGTGCCAGCAGCTTATATCTGACAGACTTCTACGAGCAGTACTTC.

This rearrangement joins TRBV29-1 to TRBJ2-3; D gene ambiguous. Deletions cut 0 bases from V and 2 bases from J, with 12 bases between. Germline V CDR1 and CDR2: SQVTM, ANQGSEA. CDR3 size: 15 residues. CDR3 loop: CSVEDPGRFTDTQYF. The CDR3 DNA follows: TGCAGCGTTGAAGATCCCGGACGGTTCACAGATACGCAGTATTTT.

The CDR3: CACTDRETEAFF. As DNA, the CDR3 is TGTGCCTGCACCGACAGGGAAACTGAAGCTTTCTTT. The gene calls are TRBV11-3 and TRBJ1-1; 7 bases fit TRBD1. The germline gives CDR1 SGHNT, CDR2 YENEEA. Trimming at V came to 11 bases and at J to 5 bases, leaving 8 bases not matched to a gene. The CDR3 length is 12 residues. The whole variable domain, remainder taken from reference TRBV11-3 and TRBJ1-1, is EAGVVQSPRYKIIEKKQPVAFWCNPISGHNTLYWYLQNLGQGPELLIRYENEEAVDDSQLPKDRFSAERLKGVDSTLKIQPAELGDSAVYLCACTDRETEAFFGQGTRLTVV.

The table lists this clonotype with a few counts. This chain connects TRBV5-6 to TRBJ2-6; 7 bases agree with TRBD1. CDR1 and CDR2 (germline): SGHDT, YYEEEE. The trim removed 5 bases at V and 1 base at J, leaving 21 bases unmatched. The CDR3 is made up of 21 amino acids. The CDR3 sequence: CASSYYLAGTDRRSGANVLTF. CDR3 nucleotides: TGTGCCAGCAGTTATTATTTAGCCGGGACAGACCGCCGGTCTGGGGCCAACGTCCTGACTTTC.

A few counts support this clonotype. This rearrangement joins TRBV27 to TRBJ2-5; D call uncertain. Trimming pared 5 bases from V and 0 bases from J, leaving 7 bases between. Germline V gene data show CDR1 as MNHEY and CDR2 as SMNVEV (reference sequence). This CDR3 is 13 amino acids long. CDR3: CASSPWDQETQYF. The CDR3 coding sequence is TGTGCCAGCAGTCCCTGGGACCAAGAGACCCAGTACTTC.

The chain is built from TRBV6-2 or TRBV6-3 and TRBJ1-1; a weak D match, TRBD1 (6 bases). This CDR3 is built from 13 residues. Trimming shortened V by 6 bases and J by 5 bases, and 13 bases separated the two germline ends. CDR1 is MNHEY, CDR2 SVGEGT, per germline. This chain's CDR3 is CASSQGIGTEAFF. The DNA for the CDR3 is TGTGCCAGCAGCCAGGGGATCGGGACTGAAGCTTTCTTT.

For the CDR3, the DNA is TGTGCCAGCAGCTTCGACACGGAGGTTTTCTTT. This encodes CASSFDTEVFF. The gene calls are TRBV5-4 and TRBJ1-1, with D uncertain. V lost 2 bases and J 13 bases, leaving 12 bases between the germline ends. Germline assignment: CDR1 SGHNT and CDR2 YYREEE (reference sequence). The CDR3 consists of 11 residues.

Comments on this clonotype: A single base separates this from a much larger clone, so it may be a read error. The gene calls are TRBV20-1 and TRBJ2-3, with a tentative D call TRBD2 (6 bases). Germline CDR1 is DFQATT and CDR2 is SNEGSKA (reference sequence). This CDR3 spans 14 amino acids. The CDR3 DNA is TGCAGTGCTGGAGATGGGCGGGGAACAGATACGCAGTATTTT. This encodes CSAGDGRGTDTQYF.

The chain is built from TRBV24-1 and TRBJ1-1, with 9 nucleotides matching TRBD1. CDR1 and CDR2 from the germline V gene are KGHDR and SFDVKD. CDR3 length: 14 amino acids. V gave up 9 bases and J gave up 5 bases; unmatched junction bases: 9. This CDR3 reads CATASGQGMTEAFF. The DNA for the CDR3 is TGTGCCACCGCGTCTGGACAGGGGATGACTGAAGCTTTCTTT.

This rearrangement joins TRBV7-2 to TRBJ2-5, with D possibly matching TRBD2 (5 bases). Germline CDR1 reads SGHTA; CDR2 reads FQGNSA. This CDR3 contains 13 residues. The V and J ends lost 7 bases and 11 bases respectively, with 20 bases between them. CDR3 sequence: CASTTFSEDEQYF. The CDR3 coding sequence is TGTGCCAGCACCACTTTTAGCGAGGATGAGCAGTACTTC.

This chain connects TRBV4-2 to TRBJ1-4; TRBD1 is a possible D gene (5 bases). Trimming took off 0 bases at V and 16 bases at J, with 15 bases between the two ends. This CDR3 is 13 amino acids long. Germline assignment: CDR1 LGHNA and CDR2 YNFKEQ. Here the CDR3 DNA reads TGTGCCAGCAGCCAAGATTGGGGCAATGAACCGTTTTTT. Encoded protein: CASSQDWGNEPFF.

At least ten counts were recorded for this clonotype. V and J are TRBV4-1 and TRBJ2-7; the D call may be TRBD1 or TRBD2 (5 bases each). Germline V CDR1 and CDR2: MGHRA, YSYEKL. V lost 4 bases to trimming and J lost 0 bases, with 10 bases between them. The CDR3 length is 14 residues. CDR3 nucleotide sequence: TGCGCCAGCAGCCCCCGGGACCCCTCCTACGAGCAGTACTTC. Protein sequence: CASSPRDPSYEQYF.

The rearrangement uses TRBV4-3 and TRBJ2-2; possibly TRBD1 or TRBD2 for D (5 bases each). The V and J ends lost 4 bases and 3 bases respectively, with 12 bases between them. CDR1 is LGHNA and CDR2 is YSLEER in the germline V gene. This CDR3 has 15 amino acids. CDR3 bases: TGCGCCAGCAGCCCCACGGGGCTCTACACCGGGGAGCTGTTTTTT. Translation gives CASSPTGLYTGELFF.

Comment on this clonotype: At one end the junction does not follow the germline gene, possibly because of a read error. The chain employs TRBV7-7 and TRBJ2-7; no reliable D call. The tail of the sequence fits TRBJ2-5 better, so the J call may be wrong. Looked up from germline, CDR1 is SSHAT and CDR2 is FNYEAQ (reference sequence). CDR3 length: 14 residues. CDR3: CASSLEGRQGTQYF. The CDR3 DNA sequence: TGTGCTAGCAGCTTGGAAGGGCGACAAGGGACCCAGTACTTC.

The chain is built from TRBV10-3 and TRBJ2-3; D uncertain. CDR1 is ENHRY and CDR2 is SYGVKD in the germline V gene. The CDR3 runs 15 residues. V was shortened by 4 bases and J by 0 bases, with 11 bases between the two germline ends. CDR3: CAISVGPESTDTQYF. CDR3 bases: TGTGCCATCAGTGTCGGCCCGGAGAGCACAGATACGCAGTATTTT.

This clonotype was counted only a few times. V is TRBV7-9 and J is TRBJ1-2; maybe TRBD1 (5 bases). This CDR3 has 15 residues. The V end was cut by 0 bases, the J end by 1 base, with 9 bases between. Germline CDR1 SEHNR, CDR2 FQNEAQ (reference sequence). Here the CDR3 reads CASSLAGELNYGYTF. Written as DNA, the CDR3 is TGTGCCAGCAGCTTAGCAGGGGAGCTTAACTATGGCTACACCTTC.